This entry lists 20 T cell receptor beta chains sequenced from one sample in a study of beta chain features in type 1 diabetes. Expressed TCRB transcripts got sequenced, as all isolated RNA was reverse transcribed. TCRdb keeps only in-frame clones here, not all; method: immunoSEQ multiplex PCR. The table has hundreds of thousands of clones, around 12% seen once. These receptors lack a known antigen. Study-wide results and limits: TCRB CDR3s were moderately but significantly shorter in Type 1 diabetes patients in all four CD4+ subsets.

Sequenced input: naive CD4+ T cells from blood. The receptors stem from a young woman with type 1 diabetes.

The DNA for the CDR3 is TGTGCCAGCAGCCCGGGACTAAGCAATGAGCAGTTCTTC. Translated, it gives CASSPGLSNEQFF. V is TRBV7-3 and J is TRBJ2-1; 7 nucleotides match TRBD2. V lost 5 bases, J lost 6 bases, and 4 bases stayed unmatched. The germline V gene has CDR1 SGHTA and CDR2 FQGTGA. The CDR3 covers 13 residues.

This clone was counted a few times. The chain employs TRBV5-1 and TRBJ2-2; perhaps TRBD1 as D (6 bases). The germline V gene encodes CDR1 SGHRS and CDR2 YFSETQ. The CDR3 sequence is 13 residues long. With 6 bases removed from V and 2 bases from J, the gap between germline ends came to 8 bases. CDR3 in DNA: TGCGCCAGCACAGGGGATAACACCGGGGAGCTGTTTTTT. It specifies CASTGDNTGELFF.

This clone was detected a few times. V and J are TRBV9 and TRBJ2-2; 10 bases align to TRBD1. CDR1 is SGDLS, CDR2 YYNGEE, per germline. Trimming cost V 2 bases and J 7 bases; bases outside gene matches: 5. The CDR3 contains 15 residues. The CDR3 here is CASSVGWTGGGELFF. The CDR3, as DNA: TGTGCCAGCAGCGTCGGATGGACAGGGGGCGGGGAGCTGTTTTTT.

This clone turned up a few times. The rearrangement uses TRBV5-4 and TRBJ2-3, with 11 positions matching TRBD2. The germline gives CDR1 SGHNT, CDR2 YYREEE (reference sequence). Trimming took 0 bases from V and 0 from J; bases not matched to a gene: 9. The length of the CDR3 is 19 residues. The CDR3 spells CASSLVTSGTGFSTDTQYF. The CDR3 DNA reads TGTGCCAGCAGCTTGGTGACTAGCGGGACGGGCTTTAGCACAGATACGCAGTATTTT.

The chain employs TRBV9 and TRBJ2-7; TRBD2 might be the D (7 bases). Trimming removed 0 bases from V and 3 bases from J, with 16 bases in between. Germline V gene data show CDR1 as SGDLS and CDR2 as YYNGEE. The CDR3 contains 16 residues. The CDR3 DNA is TGTGCCAGCAGCGTAGCAGGGGACGGGGGGATCTACGAGCAGTACTTC. Encoded protein: CASSVAGDGGIYEQYF.

The CDR3 protein is CASSPSLADETQYF. Here the CDR3 DNA reads TGTGCCAGCTCACCTTCACTAGCGGATGAGACCCAGTACTTC. This rearrangement joins TRBV18 to TRBJ2-5, with 8 bases lining up with TRBD2. Trimming took 3 bases from V and 5 from J; bases not matched to a gene: 5. The CDR3 is 14 amino acids. The germline gives CDR1 KGHSH, CDR2 LQKENI.

This sequence joins TRBV7-2 and TRBJ2-5; TRBD2 matches at 10 bases. There are 14 residues in the CDR3. J gave up 5 bases and V 3 bases, and 3 bases lay outside the gene matches. The germline V gene has CDR1 SGHTA and CDR2 FQGNSA. In DNA, the CDR3 is TGTGCCAGCAGCTTTAGCGGGAGGAGTGAGACCCAGTACTTC. Translation gives CASSFSGRSETQYF. The full variable domain, in which reference TRBV7-2 and TRBJ2-5 provide the parts outside the CDR3, is GAGVSQSPSNKVTEKGKDVELRCDPISGHTALYWYRQSLGQGLEFLIYFQGNSAPDKSGLPSDRFSAERTGGSVSTLTIQRTQQEDSAVYLCASSFSGRSETQYFGPGTRLLVL.

The chain employs TRBV15 and TRBJ1-6, with 9 positions matching TRBD1. The ends lost 0 bases at V and 7 bases at J; junction bases unmatched: 4. Germline V gives CDR1 LNHNV, CDR2 YYDKDF (reference sequence). The CDR3 has 16 amino acids. CDR3 loop: CATSRDPGQGNSPLHF. Here the CDR3 DNA reads TGTGCCACCAGCAGAGACCCGGGACAGGGAAATTCACCCCTCCACTTT.

There are a few counts of this clone. The rearrangement joins TRBV5-1 to TRBJ2-7; D may be TRBD2 (6 bases). The CDR3 covers 15 residues. Per the germline V gene, CDR1 is SGHRS and CDR2 is YFSETQ. V shed 4 bases and J shed 6 bases, with 20 bases lying between them. CDR3: CASSPDYGGNGEQYF. CDR3 DNA sequence: TGCGCCAGCAGCCCGGACTATGGGGGGAATGGCGAGCAGTACTTC.

This clone was detected a few times. This chain links TRBV18 with TRBJ1-5; possibly TRBD1 for D (5 bases). This CDR3 region has 13 residues. Between the trimmed V and J ends, which lost 4 bases and 6 bases, there was a span of 10 bases. CDR1 and CDR2 from the germline V gene are KGHSH and LQKENI. This CDR3 reads CASSLGEAQPQHF. The CDR3 DNA is TGTGCCAGCTCACTGGGGGAGGCTCAGCCCCAGCATTTT.

Only one count was recorded for this clone. V is TRBV2 and J is TRBJ2-3; D not certain. The length of the CDR3 is 13 residues. Trimming left V 8 bases short and J 5 bases short, with 14 bases between. Germline V gene data show CDR1 as SNHLY and CDR2 as FYNNEI. The CDR3 loop reads CASGTNSGDTQYF. As DNA, the CDR3 is TGTGCCAGCGGAACGAACTCGGGAGATACGCAGTATTTT.

This chain connects TRBV19 to TRBJ2-2; no reliable D call. In germline, CDR1 is LNHDA, CDR2 SQIVND (reference sequence). This CDR3 comprises 13 residues. V lost 7 bases to trimming and J lost 6 bases, with 12 bases between them. Written as DNA, the CDR3 is TGTGCCAGTACCAATCCCAAGCCCGGGGAGCTGTTTTTT. This sequence encodes CASTNPKPGELFF.

This clone has a handful of counts. This chain joins TRBV19 and TRBJ2-1, with 9 bases that match TRBD1. The CDR3 extends over 14 amino acids. Germline V gene lookup returns CDR1 LNHDA and CDR2 SQIVND (reference sequence). With V trimmed by 4 bases and J by 9 bases, 7 bases remained unmatched. The CDR3 coding sequence is TGTGCCAGTAGTAGGACAGGGGCTTCGGGTGAGCAGTTCTTC. Translation gives CASSRTGASGEQFF.

This clone was observed a handful of times. The CDR3 region is CASSLAEITEAFF. CDR3 nucleotide sequence: TGTGCCAGCAGCTTAGCGGAGATCACTGAAGCTTTCTTT. The chain links TRBV7-9 to TRBJ1-1, with no clear D. Trimming removed 0 bases at V and 4 bases at J, with 6 bases between. The CDR3 spans 13 residues. Looked up from germline, CDR1 is SEHNR and CDR2 is FQNEAQ (reference sequence).

A few counts support this clone. V usage is TRBV19 and J usage is TRBJ2-5, with 7 nucleotides matching TRBD1. Germline V gene lookup returns CDR1 LNHDA and CDR2 SQIVND (reference sequence). This CDR3 is 14 amino acids long. The V gene end was trimmed by 10 bases and the J gene end by 0 bases; junction bases not matched to a gene: 8. The CDR3 sequence: CATTRDSYQETQYF. CDR3 bases: TGTGCCACCACTAGGGACAGCTACCAAGAGACCCAGTACTTC.

DNA for the CDR3: TGTGCCTGGAGTGTACTTTTGGCCGCCGGGGAGCAGTTCTTC. Protein sequence: CAWSVLLAAGEQFF. V is TRBV30 and J is TRBJ2-1; D ambiguous. V lost 0 bases to trimming and J lost 10 bases, with 16 bases between them. CDR1 and CDR2 from the germline V gene are GTSNPN and SVGIG (reference sequence). CDR3 length: 14 residues.

This clone occurred a few times. The chain recombines TRBV10-3 with TRBJ2-5, with TRBD2 matching 8 bases. Trimming took 6 bases from V and 5 from J; bases not matched to a gene: 5. The germline gives CDR1 ENHRY, CDR2 SYGVKD. The CDR3 has 13 residues. DNA of the CDR3: TGTGCCATCAGGACGGGGGGGCTTGAGACCCAGTACTTC. It specifies CAIRTGGLETQYF.

This clone was seen only a few times. This chain links TRBV30 with TRBJ2-5, with 7 bases lining up with TRBD2. The CDR3 has 15 residues. V shed 0 bases, J shed 2 bases, and the junction held 6 bases outside the gene matches. Germline values: CDR1 GTSNPN, CDR2 SVGIG (reference sequence). The CDR3 spells CAWSVRLALQETQYF. In nucleotides, the CDR3 is TGTGCCTGGAGTGTGAGACTAGCACTACAAGAGACCCAGTACTTC.

The rearrangement joins TRBV7-2 to TRBJ1-6; 8 positions agree with TRBD1. CDR1 is SGHTA and CDR2 is FQGNSA in the germline V gene. This CDR3 is 17 amino acids long. Trimming cost V 5 bases and J 8 bases; bases outside gene matches: 14. This CDR3 reads CASSINPTGGRDSPLHF. CDR3 nucleotide sequence: TGTGCCAGCAGCATCAACCCCACAGGGGGGCGGGATTCACCCCTCCACTTT.

V and J are TRBV5-1 and TRBJ2-2, with TRBD2 matching 12 bases. The length of the CDR3 is 17 residues. The J segment lost 6 bases and the V segment lost 0 bases, leaving 6 bases of the junction unmatched. In germline, CDR1 is SGHRS, CDR2 YFSETQ. The CDR3 here is CASSLGTSGKSSGELFF. For the CDR3, the DNA is TGCGCCAGCAGCTTGGGGACTAGCGGGAAGAGTTCCGGGGAGCTGTTTTTT. The complete variable domain, with remaining parts taken from reference TRBV5-1 and TRBJ2-2, reads KAGVTQTPRYLIKTRGQQVTLSCSPISGHRSVSWYQQTPGQGLQFLFEYFSETQRNKGNFPGRFSGRQFSNSRSEMNVSTLELGDSALYLCASSLGTSGKSSGELFFGEGSRLTVL.